This T cell receptor (beta chain) was captured by sequencing in a study of type 1 regulatory T cells. Study-level background: T-allo10 is a Tr1-enriched, alloantigen-specific CD4 T cell product made in vitro.

TCRdb analysed the reads with MiXCR anew, one entry per CDR3 protein. The table lists about 100,000 distinct CDR3 sequences, roughly 28% of them singletons. This clonotype showed up just a few times. Germline V lookup: CDR1 SGHTA, CDR2 FQGNSA. CDR3 length equals 14 residues. V dropped 2 bases and J dropped 11 bases, with 18 bases sitting between them. The clonotype originates from a human donor in good health. The sequenced material came from CD4+ T cells, either the whole sample or a sorted fraction (not recorded which). The chain uses TRBV7-2 and TRBJ1-1; no clear D. This CDR3 is CASSLPTLLGWAFF. CDR3 bases: TGTGCCAGCAGCTTACCGACTTTGCTTGGGTGGGCTTTCTTT.